Following are 29 T cell receptor beta chains from one sample sequenced in a study. Using immunoSEQ multiplex PCR, the repertoire was profiled, and TCRdb retains in-frame clones only, with some absent. Of tens of thousands of clones detected, roughly 93% appear once; the ten largest clones hold 3.5% to 5.5%. The sequenced sample was PBMCs. The receptors were gathered from a middle-aged man with rheumatoid arthritis.

The chain joins TRBV7-8 to TRBJ2-5, with D possibly being TRBD1 (6 bases). This CDR3 has 15 amino acids. V shed 2 bases and J shed 2 bases, with 12 bases lying between them. Germline CDR1 is SGHVS and CDR2 is FQNEAQ. The DNA for the CDR3 is TGTGCCAGCAGCTTAAGTTGGGGACAACAAGAGACCCAGTACTTC. It is translated as CASSLSWGQQETQYF.

The chain is built from TRBV4-3 and TRBJ2-7; TRBD1 aligns across 7 bases. Per the germline V gene, CDR1 is LGHNA and CDR2 is YSLEER. V lost 0 bases, J lost 0 bases, and 2 bases stayed unmatched. The CDR3 length is 15 residues. This chain's CDR3 is CASSQDRGHSYEQYF. CDR3 in DNA: TGCGCCAGCAGCCAAGATAGGGGGCACTCCTACGAGCAGTACTTC.

The chain recombines TRBV7-8 with TRBJ1-2; the D is unclear. Germline values: CDR1 SGHVS, CDR2 FQNEAQ. The CDR3 has 12 amino acids. With 5 bases removed from V and 3 bases from J, the gap between germline ends came to 7 bases. The CDR3 DNA sequence: TGTGCCAGCAGCCGTAGCCACTATGGCTACACCTTC. Its translation: CASSRSHYGYTF.

The CDR3 nucleotides read TGTGCCAGCAGCATTTATAGAGATAGCAATCAGCCCCAGCATTTT. Translation: CASSIYRDSNQPQHF. The chain combines TRBV7-2 with TRBJ1-5; D gene unclear. Germline V gene data show CDR1 as SGHTA and CDR2 as FQGNSA. V was cut by 5 bases and J by 0 bases, with 11 bases left in between. The CDR3 is 15 amino acids.

CDR3 nucleotide sequence: TGTGCCTGGACGGGGTCGGACAACCCGGATACGCAGTATTTT. Amino acids: CAWTGSDNPDTQYF. The chain joins TRBV30 to TRBJ2-3, with D perhaps TRBD1 or TRBD2 (5 bases each). CDR3 length equals 14 residues. The germline CDR1 and CDR2 sequences are GTSNPN and SVGIG (reference sequence). With 4 bases removed from V and 6 bases from J, the gap between germline ends came to 17 bases.

J is TRBJ2-1 and V is TRBV29-1; 7 bases line up with TRBD1. V lost 1 base and J lost 4; bases outside the gene matches: 10. The CDR3 sequence is 16 residues long. The germline V gene has CDR1 SQVTM and CDR2 ANQGSEA. CDR3 residues: CSVEVRGSGKYNEQFF. CDR3 bases: TGCAGCGTTGAAGTCAGGGGGAGCGGAAAATACAATGAGCAGTTCTTC.

The genes are TRBV19 and TRBJ2-7; 10 nucleotides match TRBD1. In germline, CDR1 is LNHDA, CDR2 SQIVND (reference sequence). J gave up 4 bases and V 4 bases, and 4 bases lay outside the gene matches. CDR3 length: 14 residues. The CDR3 region has the DNA TGTGCCAGTAGTAGGGAGGGACAGGGGTACGAGCAGTACTTC. This encodes CASSREGQGYEQYF.

This clone has more than one count but fewer than ten. The V call is TRBV18, the J call TRBJ1-5, with 8 bases that match TRBD1. Germline V gene sequence: CDR1 KGHSH, CDR2 LQKENI. The CDR3 loop spans 15 amino acids. J lost 0 bases, V lost 3 bases, and 1 base had no gene match. The CDR3 DNA reads as TGTGCCAGCTCACCGGGGACAGGTAGCAATCAGCCCCAGCATTTT. This codes for CASSPGTGSNQPQHF.

This chain links TRBV14 with TRBJ1-2; D might be TRBD1 (5 bases). Germline V CDR1 and CDR2: SGHDN, FVKESK. V lost 4 bases and J 6 bases, leaving 18 bases between the germline ends. CDR3 length: 15 amino acids. As DNA, the CDR3 is TGTGCCAGCAGCCTCGGATGGCAGGGTTTCGATGGCTACACCTTC. Protein product: CASSLGWQGFDGYTF.

This rearrangement joins TRBV6-5 to TRBJ1-6; D uncertain. The CDR3 covers 16 residues. V was trimmed by 2 bases and J by 0 bases, leaving 8 bases between them. Per germline, CDR1 MNHEY and CDR2 SVGAGI. As DNA, the CDR3 is TGTGCCAGCAGTTACAGGGCGAGCTCCTATAATTCACCCCTCCACTTT. Translation gives CASSYRASSYNSPLHF.

This chain connects TRBV29-1 to TRBJ2-5, with D uncertain. The CDR3 consists of 11 residues. V lost 4 bases, J lost 2 bases, and 5 bases lay in between. Germline CDR1 reads SQVTM; CDR2 reads ANQGSEA. The CDR3 protein is CSVGGQETQYF. CDR3 sequence (DNA): TGCAGCGTTGGGGGACAAGAGACCCAGTACTTC.

The chain couples TRBV12-3 or TRBV12-4 to TRBJ2-2, with D maybe TRBD1 (6 bases). The V end was cut by 6 bases, the J end by 7 bases, with 6 bases between. This CDR3 is built from 11 residues. The CDR3 region is CASRGGGELFF. In nucleotides, the CDR3 is TGTGCCAGCAGAGGGGGCGGGGAGCTGTTTTTT.

The rearrangement uses TRBV18 and TRBJ1-1; the D gene is possibly TRBD1 (5 bases). The CDR3 is 15 amino acids. Germline CDR1 and CDR2: KGHSH and LQKENI. The V end was cut by 3 bases, the J end by 0 bases, with 11 bases between. The CDR3 nucleotides are TGTGCCAGCTCACCTAGACAGCTCATGAACACTGAAGCTTTCTTT. This translates into CASSPRQLMNTEAFF. The full variable domain, in which reference TRBV18 and TRBJ1-1 provide the parts outside the CDR3, is NAGVMQNPRHLVRRRGQEARLRCSPMKGHSHVYWYRQLPEEGLKFMVYLQKENIIDESGMPKERFSAEFPKEGPSILRIQQVVRGDSAAYFCASSPRQLMNTEAFFGQGTRLTVV.

The chain combines TRBV10-3 with TRBJ2-5, with D possibly TRBD2 on 6 matching bases. The length of the CDR3 is 13 residues. V lost 10 bases to trimming and J lost 5 bases, with 17 bases between them. CDR1 ENHRY and CDR2 SYGVKD come from the germline V gene. CDR3 region: CASGTPGTETQYF. Here the CDR3 DNA reads TGTGCCAGCGGGACGCCGGGTACGGAGACCCAGTACTTC.

The chain links TRBV30 to TRBJ1-6; 8 bases line up with TRBD1. The CDR3 covers 16 residues. Unmatched junction bases numbered 10, after V lost 2 bases and J lost 7 bases. Germline-derived CDR1 and CDR2 are GTSNPN and SVGIG (reference sequence). Written as DNA, the CDR3 is TGTGCCTGGAGTAAACAGGACAGGGTGGAAAATTCACCCCTCCACTTT. Protein sequence: CAWSKQDRVENSPLHF.

This clone occurred once. The V gene is TRBV5-8, the J gene TRBJ1-5; possible D gene TRBD1, 5 bases. The CDR3 runs 16 residues. Germline V lookup: CDR1 SGHTS, CDR2 YDEGEE. The V end lost 0 bases, the J end lost 0 bases, and 10 bases lay between the germline ends. The CDR3 loop is CASSLGWGFSNQPQHF. CDR3 coding DNA: TGTGCCAGCAGCTTGGGATGGGGGTTTAGCAATCAGCCCCAGCATTTT.

The chain carries TRBV5-4 and TRBJ1-2, with 9 bases fitting TRBD1. Germline CDR1 reads SGHNT; CDR2 reads YYREEE (reference sequence). J gave up 8 bases and V 0 bases, and 5 bases lay outside the gene matches. This CDR3 comprises 14 residues. The CDR3 here is CASSLVGTGKGYTF. CDR3 DNA: TGTGCCAGCAGCTTGGTCGGGACAGGGAAAGGCTACACCTTC.

This chain links TRBV5-5 with TRBJ2-7, with 7 bases fitting TRBD1. CDR1 is SGHKS and CDR2 is YYEKEE in the germline V gene (reference sequence). With 0 bases clipped from V and 1 base from J, the junction kept 1 base outside the gene matches. The length of the CDR3 is 14 residues. CDR3 sequence (DNA): TGTGCCAGCAGCTTGGGACAGGGATCCTACGAGCAGTACTTC. Its protein is CASSLGQGSYEQYF.

The V and J genes are TRBV3-1 (or the pseudogene TRBV3-2) and TRBJ2-7; TRBD2 agrees at 8 bases. CDR3 size: 15 residues. Germline values: CDR1 LGHDT, CDR2 YNNKEL (reference sequence). Germline trimming cut 1 base from V and 6 bases from J; bases unmatched to any gene: 8. CDR3 amino acids: CASSQGERETGEQYF. Here the CDR3 DNA reads TGTGCCAGCAGCCAAGGCGAGCGGGAGACGGGCGAGCAGTACTTC.

The rearrangement joins TRBV9 to TRBJ1-6; D is undetermined. CDR1 SGDLS and CDR2 YYNGEE come from the germline V gene. The germline V and J ends were trimmed by 4 bases and 0 bases, with 5 bases remaining between them. The CDR3 sequence is 14 residues long. CDR3 nucleotide sequence: TGTGCCAGCAGCACACGCTCCTATAATTCACCCCTCCACTTT. This gives the protein CASSTRSYNSPLHF.

The chain joins TRBV3-1 (or the pseudogene TRBV3-2) to TRBJ2-1; 10 nucleotides line up with TRBD2. This CDR3 spans 16 amino acids. The junction had 2 bases not matched to a gene; V was cut back by 1 base and J by 2 bases. The germline CDR1 and CDR2 sequences are LGHDT and YNNKEL (reference sequence). The CDR3 DNA sequence: TGTGCCAGCAGCCAAGGGAGCGGGGGGGCCTACAATGAGCAGTTCTTC. Encoded protein: CASSQGSGGAYNEQFF.

The chain is built from TRBV5-5 and TRBJ2-3; TRBD1 might be the D (6 bases). This CDR3 has 15 amino acids. V gave up 2 bases and J gave up 2 bases, with 12 bases separating them. Germline CDR1 reads SGHKS; CDR2 reads YYEKEE (reference sequence). CDR3 region: CASSFTGLPTDTQYF. Written as DNA, the CDR3 is TGTGCCAGCAGCTTTACAGGGCTCCCCACAGATACGCAGTATTTT.

V is TRBV2 and J is TRBJ1-2; perhaps TRBD1 as D (5 bases). V was pared by 5 bases and J by 5 bases, with 18 bases between. Germline V gene data show CDR1 as SNHLY and CDR2 as FYNNEI. The CDR3 extends over 15 amino acids. The CDR3 is CASSPLAQGGYGYTF. In DNA, the CDR3 is TGTGCCAGCAGTCCTCTTGCCCAGGGAGGTTATGGCTACACCTTC.

The chain employs TRBV12-3 or TRBV12-4 and TRBJ1-2; tentatively, D is TRBD1 (5 bases). Trimming stripped 3 bases from V and 4 bases from J, with 6 bases between. The CDR3 is 12 amino acids. CDR3 loop: CASSLTVYGYTF. Here the CDR3 DNA reads TGTGCCAGCAGTTTGACAGTCTATGGCTACACCTTC.

The rearrangement joins TRBV7-3 to TRBJ2-1; 12 bases are a match to TRBD2. The V and J ends lost 5 bases and 0 bases, in that order; junction bases with no gene match: 2. CDR3 size: 16 residues. Germline lookup yields CDR1 SGHTA and CDR2 FQGTGA. The CDR3 sequence: CASSPTSGSSYNEQFF. As DNA, the CDR3 is TGTGCCAGCAGCCCGACTAGCGGGAGCTCCTACAATGAGCAGTTCTTC.

The chain couples TRBV6-6 to TRBJ2-3, with D possibly matching TRBD2 (7 bases). Germline CDR1 reads MNHNY; CDR2 reads SVGAGI (reference sequence). With 5 bases removed from V and 3 bases from J, the gap between germline ends came to 15 bases. CDR3 length equals 15 residues. The CDR3 loop reads CASSRGGGETDTQYF. The DNA for the CDR3 is TGTGCCAGCAGTCGCGGGGGCGGGGAGACAGATACGCAGTATTTT.

The genes are TRBV24-1 and TRBJ2-1, with 14 bases matching TRBD2. In germline, CDR1 is KGHDR, CDR2 SFDVKD. This CDR3 is built from 20 residues. V shed 0 bases and J 7 bases; nucleotides not matched to a gene: 13. This chain's CDR3 is CATSDLQGLAGEGFTNEQFF. In DNA form, the CDR3 reads TGTGCCACCAGTGATTTGCAGGGACTAGCGGGAGAGGGCTTTACGAATGAGCAGTTCTTC.

V usage is TRBV5-6 and J usage is TRBJ1-1; no firm D call. Germline V gives CDR1 SGHDT, CDR2 YYEEEE. V lost 0 bases and J 8 bases, leaving 8 bases between the germline ends. The CDR3 length is 12 residues. The CDR3 region has the DNA TGTGCCAGCAGCTTGGTCCAGCGGGAAGCTTTCTTT. Translation: CASSLVQREAFF.

The chain combines TRBV9 with TRBJ2-1; TRBD2 agrees at 13 bases. V shed 0 bases, J shed 0 bases, and the junction held 0 bases outside the gene matches. The CDR3 loop spans 17 amino acids. Germline lookup yields CDR1 SGDLS and CDR2 YYNGEE. CDR3 region: CASSVGTSGSSYNEQFF. CDR3 in DNA: TGTGCCAGCAGCGTAGGGACTAGCGGGAGCTCCTACAATGAGCAGTTCTTC.